Below, one T cell receptor beta chain is given with its context. Antigen unknown. These data come from a study of graft-versus-host responses after intestinal transplantation. Study in general: Each recipient received anti-thymocyte globulin induction, then tacrolimus and steroids for approximately three years.

Only in-frame clones appear in the TCRdb table, and some are missing; sequencing was by immunoSEQ multiplex PCR. The sample carries about 130,000 clones, more than 80% recorded once. The V and J ends lost 6 bases and 6 bases respectively, with 21 bases between them. The CDR3 runs to 16 residues. Per the germline V gene, CDR1 is MNHEY and CDR2 is SMNVEV (reference sequence). The receptor was isolated from a human donor who received an intestinal transplant. This specimen consisted of unstimulated CD4+ T cells sorted from spleen or lymph node cells, obtained before intestinal transplant. The rearrangement links TRBV27 to TRBJ2-1; a weak D match, TRBD1 (5 bases). In nucleotides, the CDR3 is TGTGCCAGCAGCCACCCCGGGTCTCGAAGGGGCAATGAGCAGTTCTTC. It yields the protein CASSHPGSRRGNEQFF.